This entry concerns a single TCR beta chain. Its antigen specificity is not known. Qualities for individual bases were not recorded, and no much larger clone is one base off. This specimen comes from a study of T cell responses to AZD1222 COVID-19 vaccine (dated by TCRdb to the early 2020s). About the full investigation: AZD1222 recipients given second doses at about 4 weeks or at about 12 weeks were pooled, since spike-specific TCR depth and breadth were not found to differ between the two schedules. TCR sequencing was performed for about 240 trial participants, of whom approximately 200 were given two doses of AZD1222 and 26 were given two doses of MenACWY control vaccine. Trial participants were enrolled into age subgroups of 18-55, 56-69 and 70-plus years, which contained about 150, 28 and 57 TCR-sequenced participants, respectively. Summary of the overall study and its limitations: Because no samples from the day 14 peak response were available, repertoires could be characterized only after the peak T cell response. CD4 TCRs associated with the vaccine covered the entire spike protein, and the dominant responses were in regions 160-218 and 743-854. After two AZD1222 doses, spike-specific TCR breadth and depth were significantly higher than at day 0 and than in MenACWY recipients. The 56-69-year group was small, and its depth increase did not reach significance, likely because of low power. Conclusions about previously exposed vaccinees are limited, since just a handful of AZD1222 recipients were seropositive for SARS-CoV-2 at baseline. Most participants were white British and females outnumbered males, and the authors suggested that clonal diversity may have been underestimated. Nearly half of unique spike-specific TCRs reportedly recognized epitopes outside regions mutated in the B.1.351 and B.1.1.7 variants.

Interpreted using the paper, the time point label stands for: baseline before first vaccination. The vaccinee samples were drawn from two UK trials, COV001 and COV002, one of which was a single-blind randomized controlled phase 2/3 trial testing AZD1222 (ChAdOx1 nCoV-19) in healthy adults. For TCRbeta chain sequencing, PBMC samples from trial participants were taken at day 0 and at day 28 after the second dose. Sequences SEHNR (CDR1) and FQNEAQ (CDR2) are obtained from the germline V gene (reference sequence). The CDR3 numbers 14 residues from cysteine through phenylalanine. Only the CDR3 part of the read is kept: 42 bases, read in frame from the first base. Compared with germline, V lacks 4 bases and J lacks 8 bases; bases without a gene match: 5. The CDR3 regions of human TCRbeta chains were analyzed by immunosequencing. Concerning the study's data processing: TCRs in the repertoires were compared against a reference library of SARS-CoV-2-specific TCRs that had been generated with the MIRA antigen-specificity platform. Breadth was defined as the fraction of unique TCRs that were SARS-CoV-2-associated. Depth was defined as the fraction of total T cells that were SARS-CoV-2-associated. Using the MIRA data, each spike-specific TCR was mapped to the spike region that the TCR reacts to and placed in a CD4 or CD8 class. Log10-transformed breadth and depth values were compared by one-way ANOVA with Sidak's multiple comparisons tests. The immuneACCESS repertoire file appears here via TCRdb, limited to in-frame rearrangements. These files lack a portion of the clones; in checked studies, under half of the deficit traces to unresolved V genes, and the cause of the others is not known. Clone size and the V and J calls come from that table; the DNA yielded D and trimming. The sample contains 95,000 to 150,000 clones, around 87% of them found a single time. The top ten clonotypes cover around 3.1% of the sample.

The chain links TRBV7-9 with TRBJ1-4; 9 junctional bases match TRBD1. The sequence derives from an adult in good health. Sequences were derived from peripheral blood, sampled on day 0 of AZD1222 vaccination. The DNA sequence is as follows: TGTGCCAGCAGCTGGGACAGGGTTGAAGAAAAACTGTTTTTT. Its protein reads: CASSWDRVEEKLFF.